This TCR beta chain was captured by sequencing in a study of blood T cell repertoires in COVID-19. Study-wide background: Some COVID-19 samples were acute and others convalescent; all came from the United States, Italy and Spain. Sample material is recorded as cDNA or gDNA derived from T cells, B-cell-depleted T cells, or PBMCs.

Methods used by the authors: Nucleated cell counts were estimated from reference gene primer amplification. The method was immunoSEQ multiplex PCR; TCRdb's version includes in-frame clones alone and lacks a portion of them. The V and J calls and the clone size are those of that table, but D and trimming were determined from the DNA. The profile covers roughly 70,000 clones, with around 88% appearing a single time and around 6.4% taken by the ten largest. CDR1 MNHEY and CDR2 SVGAGI come from the germline V gene. V dropped 9 bases and J dropped 2 bases, with 20 bases sitting between them. This CDR3 region has 15 residues.

The genes are TRBV6-5 and TRBJ2-7; D possibly corresponds to TRBD2 (7 bases). The TCR originated in a woman between 70 and 85 years old with acute or convalescent COVID-19. The specimen was peripheral blood. The CDR3 reads CASQPGASGAYEQYF. DNA for the CDR3: TGTGCCAGTCAACCGGGGGCTAGCGGTGCCTACGAGCAGTACTTC.